These T cell receptor beta chains were read from a single sample in a study of blood T cell repertoires in COVID-19. Sequencing was performed with immunoSEQ multiplex PCR; in TCRdb, only in-frame clones are kept and a portion is missing. The sample includes roughly 50,000 clones, about 76% of them seen just once. Sequenced sample: peripheral blood. These TCRs come from a human donor with active or convalescent COVID-19. The donor label of this sample is uncertain. CDR3s include the opening cysteine and the closing phenylalanine or tryptophan. The D gene is left open where the match is weak. Expanded clones get a size class; other rows say once, few or many, or leave the size out.

TRBJ1-2,.,.,TRBV21-1,CASSPRLPTF
TRBJ1-2,.,TRBD1,TRBV2,CASKGDRGKGYTF
TRBJ1-2,few,.,TRBV12-2,CASRLGAGDARRARYGYTF
TRBJ2-5,.,.,TRBV27,CASRRDFLAETQYF
TRBJ2-7,.,.,TRBV19,CASSGKSSYEQYF
TRBJ2-7,.,.,TRBV11-2,CASSHQGNGHF
TRBJ1-2,few,TRBD1,TRBV5-1,CASSLDRGGGYTF
TRBJ2-7,.,TRBD1,TRBV5-1,CASSLVSGGPYEQYF
TRBJ2-3,.,.,TRBV5-6,CASSSVRGTDTQYF
TRBJ2-3,.,TRBD1,TRBV27,CASSPGGGTGKDTQYF
TRBJ1-6,.,TRBD1,TRBV5-1,CASSWTGALGAPLHF
TRBJ2-1,.,TRBD2,TRBV4-2,CASSQGLAEHNEQFF
TRBJ2-1,.,TRBD1,TRBV27,CARSVDTGGYEQFF
TRBJ1-2,.,.,TRBV4-1,CASSQSSEPSGYGYTF